The T cell receptor (beta chain) under discussion was sequenced for a study of T cell responses to AZD1222 COVID-19 vaccine. The V gene's germline CDR1 is LNHDA and CDR2 SQIVND (reference sequence). Trimming took off 3 bases at V and 7 bases at J, with 15 bases between the two ends. The CDR3 is made up of 14 amino acids. Clones were read by immunoSEQ multiplex PCR, and TCRdb kept only the in-frame ones, dropping some. Among tens of thousands of clones listed, roughly 90% were seen once. General observations from the study: Distributed over spike, vaccine-associated CD4 TCRs predominated at 160-218 and 743-854. Every sample of the repertoires postdated the peak T cell response.

A note on this clone: Its matching antigen is unknown.

The chain uses TRBV19 and TRBJ1-2; D not resolved. The source material was peripheral blood, sampled on day 0 of AZD1222 vaccination. This TCR derives from an adult in good health. CDR3 region: CASSISAGFLGYTF. The DNA of the CDR3 is TGTGCCAGTAGTATTTCGGCAGGATTCCTTGGCTACACCTTC. Filled out from reference TRBV19 and TRBJ1-2, the complete variable domain reads DGGITQSPKYLFRKEGQNVTLSCEQNLNHDAMYWYRQDPGQGLRLIYYSQIVNDFQKGDIAEGYSVSREKKESFPLTVTSAQKNPTAFYLCASSISAGFLGYTFGSGTRLTVV.